The 26 T cell receptor beta chains below were found in one sample sequenced in a study of response to subunit inactivated influenza vaccine. One entry per CDR3 protein results from TCRdb running MiXCR on the RT-PCR reads. The data show more than 150,000 distinct CDR3 sequences, roughly 10% seen once. The sequenced sample was CD8+ T cells sorted from PBMCs, obtained around 25 months after vaccination. Receptor source: a man aged 50 to 69 who received an inactivated influenza vaccine.

This clonotype has just a few counts. The chain carries TRBV27 and TRBJ2-1; D not certain. This CDR3 has 15 residues. Per the germline V gene, CDR1 is MNHEY and CDR2 is SMNVEV (reference sequence). V gave up 3 bases and J gave up 8 bases, with 17 bases separating them. CDR3 protein: CASSLASPFGDEQFF. The CDR3 DNA reads TGTGCCAGCAGTTTGGCGAGTCCTTTTGGCGATGAGCAGTTCTTC.

This clonotype was counted at least ten times. The V gene is TRBV29-1, the J gene TRBJ2-1, with 13 bases that match TRBD2. J gave up 8 bases and V 6 bases, and 10 bases lay outside the gene matches. This CDR3 has 15 residues. Per germline, CDR1 SQVTM and CDR2 ANQGSEA. The CDR3 loop is CSVELAGGPVDEQFF. The CDR3 DNA reads TGCAGCGTGGAACTAGCGGGAGGGCCGGTGGATGAGCAGTTCTTC.

This clonotype was seen only a few times. This chain joins TRBV6-6 and TRBJ2-7; 7 bases are a match to TRBD1. Trimming cost V 6 bases and J 5 bases; bases outside gene matches: 1. The germline gives CDR1 MNHNY, CDR2 SVGAGI (reference sequence). The CDR3 extends over 11 amino acids. As DNA, the CDR3 is TGTGCCAGCAGACAGGGGCACGAGCAGTACTTC. Its protein is CASRQGHEQYF.

This clonotype was picked up a small number of times. J is TRBJ2-2 and V is TRBV9, with 7 positions matching TRBD2. CDR1 is SGDLS and CDR2 is YYNGEE in the germline V gene. After removal of 5 bases from V and 0 bases from J, the junction contained 1 base not matched to a gene. This CDR3 contains 14 residues. CDR3 sequence reads: CASRGTTNTGELFF. The CDR3 nucleotides read TGTGCCAGCAGAGGGACTACGAACACCGGGGAGCTGTTTTTT.

This clonotype was observed a handful of times. J is TRBJ1-5 and V is TRBV15; D ambiguous. CDR1 LNHNV and CDR2 YYDKDF come from the germline V gene (reference sequence). This CDR3 comprises 15 residues. The V end was cut by 0 bases, the J end by 4 bases, with 10 bases between. CDR3 nucleotides: TGTGCCACCAGCAGAGATCCTAACAGAAATCAGCCCCAGCATTTT. Protein: CATSRDPNRNQPQHF. Based on the CDR3 plus reference TRBV15 and TRBJ1-5, the full variable domain is DAMVIQNPRYQVTQFGKPVTLSCSQTLNHNVMYWYQQKSSQAPKLLFHYYDKDFNNEADTPDNFQSRRPNTSFCFLDIRSPGLGDTAMYLCATSRDPNRNQPQHFGDGTRLSIL.

V gene TRBV30 combines with J gene TRBJ2-5; no firm D call. Germline CDR1 reads GTSNPN; CDR2 reads SVGIG (reference sequence). V lost 8 bases and J lost 5, with 18 bases in between. This CDR3 contains 13 residues. The CDR3, as DNA: TGTGCCAGTTCAGATCGGCTACTGGAGACCCAGTACTTC. As protein: CASSDRLLETQYF.

CDR3 in amino acids: CASSPGGGPYEQYF. DNA for the CDR3: TGTGCCAGCAGTCCAGGGGGCGGCCCCTACGAGCAGTACTTC. The chain combines TRBV3-1 with TRBJ2-7; 8 nucleotides line up with TRBD1. CDR3 length: 14 residues. Germline loops: CDR1 LGHDT, CDR2 YNNKEL (reference sequence). V lost 6 bases, J lost 2 bases, and 6 bases stayed unmatched.

This chain links TRBV27 with TRBJ2-1; D ambiguous. The CDR3 consists of 14 residues. Germline CDR1 MNHEY, CDR2 SMNVEV (reference sequence). The V and J ends lost 2 bases and 5 bases respectively, with 10 bases between them. For the CDR3, the DNA is TGTGCCAGCAGTTTACTCGGACCCAACAATGAGCAGTTCTTC. Protein sequence: CASSLLGPNNEQFF.

This clonotype was seen repeatedly, ten times or more. The chain uses TRBV5-1 and TRBJ2-1; the D gene could be TRBD1 or TRBD2 (6 bases each). The CDR3 loop spans 13 amino acids. Germline values: CDR1 SGHRS, CDR2 YFSETQ. Trimming left V 3 bases short and J 6 bases short, with 10 bases between. The CDR3 protein is CASSWGAGNEQFF. The CDR3 DNA follows: TGCGCCAGCAGCTGGGGGGCAGGCAATGAGCAGTTCTTC.

This clonotype has at least ten counts. The chain couples TRBV29-1 to TRBJ2-3; 7 bases agree with TRBD1. The CDR3 covers 15 residues. CDR1 is SQVTM, CDR2 ANQGSEA, per germline. The ends lost 3 bases at V and 6 bases at J; junction bases unmatched: 12. The CDR3 DNA follows: TGCAGCGTTGAGCCCCGCATCAACAGGGGCGATACGCAGTATTTT. This translates into CSVEPRINRGDTQYF.

The chain has TRBV4-3 and TRBJ1-4; D gene uncertain. Germline-derived CDR1 and CDR2 are LGHNA and YSLEER. Trimming took off 4 bases at V and 4 bases at J, with 16 bases between the two ends. The CDR3 totals 16 residues. This CDR3 is CASSPGMRPSNEKLFF. CDR3 coding DNA: TGCGCCAGCAGCCCCGGGATGCGTCCGAGTAATGAAAAACTGTTTTTT.

This clonotype was detected only a few times. For the CDR3, the DNA is TGTGCCAGCAGCCGCGGACTAGCGGGGGACTACGAGCAGTACTTC. This sequence encodes CASSRGLAGDYEQYF. The chain employs TRBV4-2 and TRBJ2-7; 13 positions match TRBD2. The V gene's germline CDR1 is LGHNA and CDR2 YNFKEQ. This CDR3 is built from 15 residues. After removal of 4 bases from V and 3 bases from J, the junction contained 3 bases not matched to a gene.

The chain carries TRBV28 and TRBJ2-3; 9 positions match TRBD2. The V segment lost 7 bases and the J segment 4 bases; nucleotides outside the gene matches: 15. This CDR3 contains 17 residues. CDR1 MDHEN and CDR2 SYDVKM come from the germline V gene. CDR3 sequence reads: CASMRSASGELPDTQYF. The CDR3 coding sequence is TGTGCCAGCATGCGCTCGGCTAGCGGGGAGTTACCAGATACGCAGTATTTT.

This clonotype was found many times. The chain combines TRBV4-1 with TRBJ2-3; TRBD1 might be the D (6 bases). The CDR3 totals 16 residues. With 3 bases removed from V and 2 bases from J, the gap between germline ends came to 15 bases. Germline V gives CDR1 MGHRA, CDR2 YSYEKL. The DNA of the CDR3 is TGCGCCAGCAGCCATGAACAGGGAGTCCTCACAGATACGCAGTATTTT. The encoded protein is CASSHEQGVLTDTQYF.

This clonotype came up a few times. This sequence joins TRBV7-9 and TRBJ1-5; no firm D call. The ends were cut back, 0 bases at V and 3 bases at J, with 9 bases in the middle. The CDR3 is 15 amino acids. CDR1 is SEHNR and CDR2 is FQNEAQ in the germline V gene (reference sequence). The DNA for the CDR3 is TGTGCCAGCAGCTTAGCAGGTAACCTCAATCAGCCCCAGCATTTT. It specifies CASSLAGNLNQPQHF.

This chain uses TRBV4-1 with TRBJ2-7, with 8 bases matching TRBD1. The CDR3 runs 15 residues. Trimming at V came to 1 base and at J to 3 bases, leaving 5 bases not matched to a gene. In germline, CDR1 is MGHRA, CDR2 YSYEKL. CDR3 residues: CASSQVRDRGYEQYF. The DNA of the CDR3 is TGCGCCAGCAGCCAAGTTCGAGACAGGGGCTACGAGCAGTACTTC.

This clonotype was seen a handful of times. This chain connects TRBV4-3 to TRBJ2-1, with a weak D call TRBD2 (6 bases). CDR1 is LGHNA and CDR2 is YSLEER in the germline V gene. This CDR3 has 17 amino acids. V was trimmed by 0 bases and J by 1 base, leaving 13 bases between them. CDR3 nucleotides: TGCGCCAGCAGCCAAGATTCGGGAGTTCGTTCCTACAATGAGCAGTTCTTC. It codes for CASSQDSGVRSYNEQFF.

The chain links TRBV6-2 or TRBV6-3 to TRBJ1-1; 8 positions agree with TRBD1. Germline CDR1 MNHEY, CDR2 SVGEGT. The CDR3 spans 14 residues. After removal of 4 bases from V and 4 bases from J, the junction contained 5 bases not matched to a gene. Written as DNA, the CDR3 is TGTGCCAGCAGTTCAGGACAGGGATTCACTGAAGCTTTCTTT. Its translation: CASSSGQGFTEAFF.

The gene calls are TRBV9 and TRBJ1-1; D is ambiguous. The CDR3 length is 13 residues. CDR1 and CDR2 (germline): SGDLS, YYNGEE. The V gene lost 4 bases and the J gene lost 5 bases, with 12 bases spanning the gap. For the CDR3, the DNA is TGTGCCAGCAGCCCCCCGATAGTTACTGAAGCTTTCTTT. It translates to CASSPPIVTEAFF.

The chain joins TRBV29-1 to TRBJ2-1; TRBD1 matches 8 bases. From germline, CDR1 is SQVTM and CDR2 ANQGSEA. There are 17 residues in the CDR3. V lost 0 bases, J lost 3 bases, and 10 bases stayed unmatched. CDR3 nucleotide sequence: TGCAGCGTTGAAGATTGGGTCTCAGGGGGCCTCTACAATGAGCAGTTCTTC. Translation: CSVEDWVSGGLYNEQFF.

This clonotype appeared many times. CDR3 amino acids: CASLGQQTGLAAPATNNEQFF. DNA for the CDR3: TGTGCCAGCTTGGGACAGCAAACGGGACTAGCGGCCCCCGCTACGAACAATGAGCAGTTCTTC. V usage is TRBV18 and J usage is TRBJ2-1; TRBD2 agrees at 11 bases. This CDR3 comprises 21 residues. After removal of 7 bases from V and 5 bases from J, the junction contained 25 bases not matched to a gene. CDR1 is KGHSH, CDR2 LQKENI, per germline.

This clonotype was observed at least ten times. The chain uses TRBV24-1 and TRBJ2-1, with 12 bases matching TRBD2. The germline V gene has CDR1 KGHDR and CDR2 SFDVKD. CDR3 length: 17 residues. V dropped 4 bases and J dropped 4; count of bases not matched to a gene: 7. The CDR3 DNA reads as TGTGCCACCAGTGACCCTAGCGGGGGGGCCTCTTACAATGAGCAGTTCTTC. Protein product: CATSDPSGGASYNEQFF.

This clonotype was seen many times. This chain connects TRBV6-2 or TRBV6-3 to TRBJ2-1, with 7 positions matching TRBD2. The CDR3 runs to 13 residues. Germline assignment: CDR1 MNHEY and CDR2 SVGEGT. J gave up 15 bases and V 0 bases, and 8 bases lay outside the gene matches. The CDR3: CASSYSSGISLFF. CDR3 sequence (DNA): TGTGCCAGCAGTTACTCGAGCGGGATCTCGCTGTTCTTC.

J is TRBJ2-4 and V is TRBV13; D is possibly TRBD2 (7 bases). CDR1 and CDR2 (germline): PRHDT, FYEKMQ (reference sequence). Trimming shortened V by 4 bases and J by 9 bases, and 19 bases separated the two germline ends. This CDR3 is 15 amino acids long. CDR3 DNA sequence: TGTGCCAGCAGCTCCACTGGGGGGGCTGTTAGCATTCAGTACTTC. This gives the protein CASSSTGGAVSIQYF.

This chain links TRBV9 with TRBJ2-3; 11 bases fit TRBD2. There are 15 residues in the CDR3. From germline, CDR1 is SGDLS and CDR2 YYNGEE. Germline trimming cut 2 bases from V and 4 bases from J; bases unmatched to any gene: 3. DNA for the CDR3: TGTGCCAGCAGCGTTAGCGGGAGGGCCCCAGATACGCAGTATTTT. Protein: CASSVSGRAPDTQYF. Together with reference TRBV9 and TRBJ2-3, the CDR3 gives the full variable domain: DSGVTQTPKHLITATGQRVTLRCSPRSGDLSVYWYQQSLDQGLQFLIQYYNGEERAKGNILERFSAQQFPDLHSELNLSSLELGDSALYFCASSVSGRAPDTQYFGPGTRLTVL.

This clonotype was counted only a few times. The chain uses TRBV13 and TRBJ2-1, with TRBD2 matching over 9 bases. Germline V gives CDR1 PRHDT, CDR2 FYEKMQ (reference sequence). This CDR3 has 16 amino acids. Losses at the gene ends were 4 bases for V and 5 bases for J; bases not matched to a gene: 9. The CDR3 nucleotides are TGTGCCAGCAGCTCACCGGGACTAGCCCGAAACAATGAGCAGTTCTTC. The encoded protein is CASSSPGLARNNEQFF.